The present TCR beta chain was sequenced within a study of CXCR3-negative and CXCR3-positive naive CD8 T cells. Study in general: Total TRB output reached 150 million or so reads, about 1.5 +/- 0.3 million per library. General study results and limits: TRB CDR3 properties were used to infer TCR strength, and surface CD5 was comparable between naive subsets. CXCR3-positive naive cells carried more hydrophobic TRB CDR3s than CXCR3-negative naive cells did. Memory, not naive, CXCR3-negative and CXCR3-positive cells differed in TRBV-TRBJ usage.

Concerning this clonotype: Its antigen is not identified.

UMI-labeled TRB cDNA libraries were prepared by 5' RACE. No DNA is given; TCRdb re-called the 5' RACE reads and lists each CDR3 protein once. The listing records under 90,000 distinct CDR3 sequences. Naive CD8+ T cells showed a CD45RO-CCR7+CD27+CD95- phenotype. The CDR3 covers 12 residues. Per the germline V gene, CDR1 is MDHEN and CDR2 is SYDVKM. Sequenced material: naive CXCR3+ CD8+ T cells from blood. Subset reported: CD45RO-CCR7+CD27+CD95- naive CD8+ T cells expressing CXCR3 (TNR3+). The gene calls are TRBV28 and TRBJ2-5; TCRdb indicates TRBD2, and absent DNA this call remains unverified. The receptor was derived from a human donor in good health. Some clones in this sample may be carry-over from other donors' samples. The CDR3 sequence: CASSTGGETQYF.